This T cell receptor (beta chain) was captured in a study of blood T cell repertoires in COVID-19. Germline V gives CDR1 MNHNY, CDR2 SVGAGI (reference sequence). Trimming cost V 5 bases and J 7 bases, with 14 bases left between them. This CDR3 has 14 amino acids. TCRdb's copy holds only in-frame clones and misses some; the assay was immunoSEQ multiplex PCR. The sample lists roughly 70,000 clones, around nine tenths seen once, with roughly 1.4% in the top ten. This chain joins TRBV6-6 and TRBJ1-4; D ambiguous. Sequenced input: peripheral blood. The sequence derives from a human donor in a cohort sampled during active COVID-19. In DNA, the CDR3 is TGTGCCAGCAGTCCCATAGGCTCGGGTGAAAAACTGTTTTTT. The encoded protein is CASSPIGSGEKLFF.